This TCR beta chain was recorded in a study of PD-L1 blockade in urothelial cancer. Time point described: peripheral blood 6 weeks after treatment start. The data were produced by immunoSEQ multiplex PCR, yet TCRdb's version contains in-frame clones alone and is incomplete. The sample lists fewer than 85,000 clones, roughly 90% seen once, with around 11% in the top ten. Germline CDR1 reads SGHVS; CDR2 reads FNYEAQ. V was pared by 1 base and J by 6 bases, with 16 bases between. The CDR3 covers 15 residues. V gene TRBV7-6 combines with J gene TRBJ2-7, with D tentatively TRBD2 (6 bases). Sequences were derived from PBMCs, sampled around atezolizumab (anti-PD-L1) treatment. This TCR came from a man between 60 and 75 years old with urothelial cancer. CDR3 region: CASSLEAGRGSEQYF. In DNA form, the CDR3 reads TGTGCCAGCAGCTTAGAAGCCGGGAGAGGAAGCGAGCAGTACTTC. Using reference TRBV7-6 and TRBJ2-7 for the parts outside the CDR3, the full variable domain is GAGVSQSPRYKVTKRGQDVALRCDPISGHVSLYWYRQALGQGPEFLTYFNYEAQQDKSGLPNDRFSAERPEGSISTLTIQRTEQRDSAMYRCASSLEAGRGSEQYFGPGTRLTVT.